Below, 30 T cell receptor beta chains from the same sample are listed, as sequenced in a study of CD8+ T cells in alopecia areata (dated by TCRdb to the late 2010s). Library preparation was by the immunoSEQ multiplex PCR assay. To provide template for TCR sequencing, every sample had RNA extracted and reverse transcribed into cDNA. Drawn from immuneACCESS, this table holds only the in-frame rearrangements with V and J called that TCRdb kept. Clones are partly lost; checked studies trace under half to an unresolved V gene and leave the rest unexplained. This sample lists some 120,000 clones; 47% were detected once. About 10% of the sample is held by the ten biggest clonotypes. The sample comprised NKG2D-low CD8+ T cells sorted from blood. Read against the paper, the sample's cell subset or site label means: sorted CD8+ NKG2D-low blood T cells. These receptor sequences come from a human donor with alopecia areata.

This chain uses TRBV18 with TRBJ2-1; 15 bases align to TRBD2. The germline V gene encodes CDR1 KGHSH and CDR2 LQKENI. Germline trimming cut 4 bases from V and 9 bases from J; bases unmatched to any gene: 4. The CDR3 totals 15 residues. This chain's CDR3 is CASSRTSGRAFEQFF. DNA for the CDR3: TGTGCCAGCTCACGGACTAGCGGGAGGGCGTTTGAGCAGTTCTTC.

Only a few counts were recorded for this clone. The chain employs TRBV29-1 and TRBJ1-1; maybe TRBD1 (5 bases). The CDR3 sequence is 14 residues long. Germline CDR1 is SQVTM and CDR2 is ANQGSEA. Between the trimmed V and J ends, which lost 4 bases and 4 bases, there was a span of 16 bases. CDR3 DNA: TGCAGCGTTGTAGGCAGGGAAAGTCGCACTGAAGCTTTCTTT. This encodes CSVVGRESRTEAFF.

Only a few counts were recorded for this clone. The CDR3 here is CASSEQGSNYGYTF. In DNA, the CDR3 is TGTGCCAGCAGTGAACAGGGCTCAAACTATGGCTACACCTTC. The chain couples TRBV27 to TRBJ1-2; D possibly corresponds to TRBD1 (6 bases). This CDR3 has 14 residues. The germline gives CDR1 MNHEY, CDR2 SMNVEV (reference sequence). The V end was cut by 5 bases, the J end by 2 bases, with 12 bases between.

V gene TRBV29-1 combines with J gene TRBJ2-2; D may correspond to TRBD1 or TRBD2 (5 bases each). The CDR3 is 13 amino acids. V lost 6 bases and J lost 1, with 9 bases in between. Germline V gene lookup returns CDR1 SQVTM and CDR2 ANQGSEA. In DNA, the CDR3 is TGCAGCGTGGAGGACAAGAACACCGGGGAGCTGTTTTTT. The encoded protein is CSVEDKNTGELFF.

The V call is TRBV5-4, the J call TRBJ2-1, with D tentatively TRBD2 (5 bases). Trimming removed 10 bases at V and 6 bases at J, with 17 bases between. Germline V gives CDR1 SGHNT, CDR2 YYREEE (reference sequence). The CDR3 loop spans 13 amino acids. The CDR3 DNA reads as TGTGCCGGGGAGAGAGGGCTAGGCAATGAGCAGTTCTTC. This codes for CAGERGLGNEQFF.

The rearrangement joins TRBV30 to TRBJ1-1; D call uncertain. Germline V gene sequence: CDR1 GTSNPN, CDR2 SVGIG (reference sequence). This CDR3 comprises 13 residues. V lost 4 bases and J lost 1, with 10 bases in between. CDR3 sequence: CAWNRATNTEAFF. CDR3 nucleotides: TGTGCCTGGAATCGGGCCACGAACACTGAAGCTTTCTTT.

This clone was counted between two and nine times. The chain joins TRBV29-1 to TRBJ2-7; 14 positions match TRBD2. Germline trimming cut 4 bases from V and 5 bases from J; bases unmatched to any gene: 4. CDR1 is SQVTM, CDR2 ANQGSEA, per germline. The CDR3 extends over 14 amino acids. The CDR3 reads CSVGGLAGVHEQYF. The CDR3 coding sequence is TGCAGCGTTGGGGGACTAGCGGGAGTCCACGAGCAGTACTTC.

This clone was seen a handful of times. The chain uses TRBV29-1 and TRBJ2-3, with D maybe TRBD1 (6 bases). The CDR3 is 13 residues long. Germline V gene data show CDR1 as SQVTM and CDR2 as ANQGSEA. Trimming took 1 base from V and 6 from J, leaving 11 bases between them. The chain's CDR3 is CSVEAGVGDTQYF. The CDR3 DNA reads TGCAGCGTTGAAGCAGGGGTGGGGGATACGCAGTATTTT.

The V and J genes are TRBV30 and TRBJ2-1; D is undetermined. The CDR3 length is 14 residues. Germline values: CDR1 GTSNPN, CDR2 SVGIG (reference sequence). V was pared by 5 bases and J by 2 bases, with 13 bases between. The CDR3 bases are TGTGCCTGGCAACGGAGCGATACCTACAATGAGCAGTTCTTC. Translated, it gives CAWQRSDTYNEQFF.

The genes are TRBV4-1 and TRBJ2-3; D is unclear. CDR3 length equals 14 residues. CDR1 and CDR2 from the germline V gene are MGHRA and YSYEKL. V was clipped by 6 bases and J by 2 bases, with 12 bases between them. As DNA, the CDR3 is TGCGCCAGCAGTCCCGACATAATCACAGATACGCAGTATTTT. Translated, it gives CASSPDIITDTQYF.

This clone occurred once. Other nucleotide sequences in the sample specify the same CDR3. The rearrangement links TRBV9 to TRBJ2-6; D unresolved. Per germline, CDR1 SGDLS and CDR2 YYNGEE. Trimming removed 1 base from V and 1 base from J, with 3 bases in between. The CDR3 is made up of 14 amino acids. The CDR3 region is CASSVNSGANVLTF. CDR3 DNA: TGTGCCAGCAGCGTAAATTCTGGGGCCAACGTCCTGACTTTC. The whole variable domain, remainder taken from reference TRBV9 and TRBJ2-6, is DSGVTQTPKHLITATGQRVTLRCSPRSGDLSVYWYQQSLDQGLQFLIQYYNGEERAKGNILERFSAQQFPDLHSELNLSSLELGDSALYFCASSVNSGANVLTFGAGSRLTVL.

The V call is TRBV6-5, the J call TRBJ2-3; the D is unclear. Trimming cost V 5 bases and J 0 bases, with 12 bases left between them. This CDR3 contains 15 residues. Germline V lookup: CDR1 MNHEY, CDR2 SVGAGI. The CDR3 nucleotides are TGTGCCAGCAGTCAGAGAATTACTAGCACAGATACGCAGTATTTT. Translation: CASSQRITSTDTQYF.

This clone was found a few times. V gene TRBV30 combines with J gene TRBJ2-2; D remains ambiguous. Germline assignment: CDR1 GTSNPN and CDR2 SVGIG (reference sequence). The CDR3 consists of 12 residues. The CDR3 DNA follows: TGTGGTTGTACGATAGACACCGGGGAGCTGTTTTTT. It translates to CGCTIDTGELFF.

This clone has ten or more counts. The chain has TRBV7-9 and TRBJ2-3; D gene unclear. CDR1 and CDR2 (germline): SEHNR, FQNEAQ (reference sequence). The CDR3 has 15 amino acids. Deletions cut 1 base from V and 2 bases from J, with 10 bases between. The CDR3 nucleotides read TGTGCCAGCAGCTTAGGGGATGGGGACACAGATACGCAGTATTTT. This codes for CASSLGDGDTDTQYF.

The chain links TRBV4-2 to TRBJ2-1; possibly TRBD1 for D (5 bases). The CDR3 is made up of 14 amino acids. Trimming took off 1 base at V and 4 bases at J, with 8 bases between the two ends. The germline V gene has CDR1 LGHNA and CDR2 YNFKEQ. CDR3 DNA: TGTGCCAGCAGCCAAGCAGGGCAGTACAATGAGCAGTTCTTC. As protein: CASSQAGQYNEQFF.

V and J are TRBV15 and TRBJ2-7; 10 nucleotides align to TRBD2. With V trimmed by 5 bases and J by 5 bases, 12 bases remained unmatched. The V gene's germline CDR1 is LNHNV and CDR2 YYDKDF (reference sequence). The length of the CDR3 is 16 residues. CDR3 in amino acids: CATSSSGSGNRNEQYF. The CDR3 DNA follows: TGTGCCACCAGCTCTAGCGGGAGTGGAAACAGGAACGAGCAGTACTTC.

J is TRBJ2-1 and V is TRBV29-1, with TRBD2 matching over 11 bases. This CDR3 is built from 14 residues. The J segment lost 4 bases and the V segment lost 8 bases, leaving 7 bases of the junction unmatched. Germline loops: CDR1 SQVTM, CDR2 ANQGSEA. CDR3 nucleotide sequence: TGCAGCTCGGGGACTAGCGGAATATACAATGAGCAGTTCTTC. Its protein product is CSSGTSGIYNEQFF.

The J gene is TRBJ1-1, the V gene TRBV29-1; perhaps TRBD1 as D (5 bases). Germline lookup yields CDR1 SQVTM and CDR2 ANQGSEA. Between the trimmed V and J ends, which lost 5 bases and 4 bases, there was a span of 11 bases. The CDR3 is made up of 12 amino acids. The CDR3 here is CSVQGVGTEAFF. CDR3 coding DNA: TGCAGCGTTCAAGGGGTCGGCACTGAAGCTTTCTTT.

This clone came up a few times. The V call is TRBV29-1, the J call TRBJ2-5, with unresolved D. Looked up from germline, CDR1 is SQVTM and CDR2 is ANQGSEA. This CDR3 has 13 amino acids. V was clipped by 1 base and J by 3 bases, with 9 bases between them. The CDR3 DNA reads TGCAGCGTTGAAGGTGAGCCAGAAGAGACCCAGTACTTC. Translating it yields CSVEGEPEETQYF.

The chain combines TRBV7-9 with TRBJ1-2, with D hard to call. V lost 10 bases to trimming and J lost 4 bases, with 10 bases between them. The CDR3 extends over 11 amino acids. From germline, CDR1 is SEHNR and CDR2 FQNEAQ (reference sequence). The CDR3 nucleotides read TGTGCCACCCCCGGCCCCTATGGCTACACCTTC. Protein sequence: CATPGPYGYTF.

The chain employs TRBV7-9 and TRBJ2-3; D is unclear. The CDR3 contains 13 residues. CDR1 is SEHNR, CDR2 FQNEAQ, per germline (reference sequence). Trimming left V 4 bases short and J 6 bases short, with 11 bases between. CDR3 protein: CASSWSDSDTQYF. The CDR3 DNA reads TGTGCCAGCAGCTGGTCCGACTCCGATACGCAGTATTTT.

The chain employs TRBV11-2 and TRBJ2-1; D gene unclear. Germline lookup yields CDR1 SGHAT and CDR2 FQNNGV. V lost 8 bases, J lost 0 bases, and 14 bases lay in between. The CDR3 is 15 residues long. The CDR3 region is CASRARVGSYNEQFF. The CDR3 coding sequence is TGTGCCAGCCGCGCCCGGGTAGGCTCCTACAATGAGCAGTTCTTC.

On this clone itself: In the same sample, other DNA sequences code for this CDR3. The chain links TRBV28 to TRBJ2-1; D gene unclear. This CDR3 is built from 13 residues. With 3 bases removed from V and 5 bases from J, the gap between germline ends came to 8 bases. Germline CDR1 reads MDHEN; CDR2 reads SYDVKM. This CDR3 reads CASSLPGNNEQFF. The CDR3 DNA reads TGTGCCAGCAGTTTGCCTGGGAACAATGAGCAGTTCTTC.

This clone was seen a handful of times. This chain links TRBV29-1 with TRBJ1-4; D ambiguous. This CDR3 comprises 18 residues. Trimming took off 1 base at V and 8 bases at J, with 26 bases between the two ends. CDR1 SQVTM and CDR2 ANQGSEA come from the germline V gene. In DNA form, the CDR3 reads TGCAGCGTTGAAGGTCAAGCGGTGGGATCCATCGGGAGCGAAAAACTGTTTTTT. This translates into CSVEGQAVGSIGSEKLFF.

This clone was observed a few times. V gene TRBV29-1 combines with J gene TRBJ2-5; 14 bases map to TRBD2. The germline CDR1 and CDR2 sequences are SQVTM and ANQGSEA. After removal of 4 bases from V and 2 bases from J, the junction contained 3 bases not matched to a gene. This CDR3 has 15 residues. CDR3 nucleotide sequence: TGCAGCGTTGGGACTAGCGGGAGGATACAAGAGACCCAGTACTTC. This encodes CSVGTSGRIQETQYF.

The J gene is TRBJ2-7, the V gene TRBV28; TRBD1 might be the D (5 bases). Germline CDR1 and CDR2: MDHEN and SYDVKM. CDR3 length: 13 amino acids. V was trimmed by 5 bases and J by 1 base, leaving 9 bases between them. CDR3 residues: CASSVQESYEQYF. DNA for the CDR3: TGTGCCAGCAGTGTACAGGAGTCCTACGAGCAGTACTTC.

The V call is TRBV19, the J call TRBJ2-7, with TRBD1 matching 7 bases. The CDR3 length is 14 residues. Germline lookup yields CDR1 LNHDA and CDR2 SQIVND (reference sequence). The J segment lost 3 bases and the V segment lost 3 bases, leaving 5 bases of the junction unmatched. The CDR3, as DNA: TGTGCCAGTAGTATGTGGGGACAGATCTACGAGCAGTACTTC. Its protein product is CASSMWGQIYEQYF.

This clone occurred a few times. The rearrangement joins TRBV30 to TRBJ2-1, with 9 bases matching TRBD1. The CDR3 spans 12 residues. Unmatched junction bases numbered 7, after V lost 4 bases and J lost 12 bases. Germline lookup yields CDR1 GTSNPN and CDR2 SVGIG (reference sequence). The DNA of the CDR3 is TGTGCCTGGACCGGGACAGGGCCAGGGCAGTTCTTC. Residues: CAWTGTGPGQFF.

The chain joins TRBV6-4 to TRBJ2-4; 7 positions agree with TRBD2. Losses at the gene ends were 3 bases for V and 1 base for J; bases not matched to a gene: 0. The CDR3 runs 14 residues. Per the germline V gene, CDR1 is MRHNA and CDR2 is SNTAGT. As DNA, the CDR3 is TGTGCCAGCAGTGAGCGGGGGGCCAAAAACATTCAGTACTTC. Protein: CASSERGAKNIQYF.

The J gene is TRBJ2-3, the V gene TRBV9; the match to TRBD2 covers 9 bases. The CDR3 spans 15 residues. The V segment lost 5 bases and the J segment 2 bases; nucleotides outside the gene matches: 6. Per germline, CDR1 SGDLS and CDR2 YYNGEE. The CDR3 here is CASRPGLALTDTQYF. The DNA for the CDR3 is TGTGCCAGCAGGCCGGGACTAGCCCTCACAGATACGCAGTATTTT.